This entry lists 7 T cell receptor beta chains sequenced from one sample in a study of technical replicates of blood from several donors. Generated by immunoSEQ multiplex PCR, the TCRdb table keeps only in-frame clones and is missing some. The sample has 60,000 to 90,000 clones; approximately 97% are singletons. Source material: T cells isolated from PBMCs. Receptors originate from a human donor in good health.

This clone occurred once. The rearrangement links TRBV6-5 to TRBJ2-1; TRBD2 matches 11 bases. J was trimmed by 4 bases and V by 8 bases; bases with no gene match: 1. The CDR3 spans 13 residues. CDR1 and CDR2 from the germline V gene are MNHEY and SVGAGI. CDR3 sequence reads: CASRLAGYNEQFF. CDR3 coding DNA: TGTGCCAGCCGACTAGCGGGGTACAATGAGCAGTTCTTC.

CDR3 loop: CAWSGTGVNEQFF. The CDR3 nucleotides are TGTGCCTGGTCCGGGACTGGGGTAAATGAGCAGTTCTTC. The V gene is TRBV30, the J gene TRBJ2-1; D is possibly TRBD2 (6 bases). This CDR3 comprises 13 residues. V lost 5 bases to trimming and J lost 7 bases, with 15 bases between them. Per germline, CDR1 GTSNPN and CDR2 SVGIG (reference sequence). The full variable domain, with the rest looked up from reference TRBV30 and TRBJ2-1, is SQTIHQWPATLVQPVGSPLSLECTVEGTSNPNLYWYRQAAGRGLQLLFYSVGIGQISSEVPQNLSASRPQDRQFILSSKKLLLSDSGFYLCAWSGTGVNEQFFGPGTRLTVL.

The rearrangement joins TRBV6-5 to TRBJ2-7; tentatively, D is TRBD2 (5 bases). V was shortened by 5 bases and J by 3 bases, with 14 bases between the two germline ends. There are 14 residues in the CDR3. Germline CDR1 MNHEY, CDR2 SVGAGI. The CDR3 loop reads CASSQPRDYYEQYF. DNA for the CDR3: TGTGCCAGCAGTCAACCCCGAGACTACTACGAGCAGTACTTC.

V and J are TRBV4-2 and TRBJ2-7, with 7 bases that match TRBD1. From germline, CDR1 is LGHNA and CDR2 YNFKEQ. With 4 bases clipped from V and 6 bases from J, the junction kept 6 bases outside the gene matches. The CDR3 runs 13 residues. CDR3 coding DNA: TGTGCCAGCAGCCGCCCGGGACAGCCCGAGCAGTACTTC. It is translated as CASSRPGQPEQYF.

This chain joins TRBV13 and TRBJ2-1; D unresolved. Trimming removed 2 bases from V and 8 bases from J, with 13 bases in between. The CDR3 is 14 residues long. The V gene's germline CDR1 is PRHDT and CDR2 FYEKMQ (reference sequence). CDR3 protein: CASSLLSVSDEQFF. CDR3 nucleotides: TGTGCCAGCAGCTTACTTTCCGTTTCGGATGAGCAGTTCTTC.

This chain uses TRBV5-4 with TRBJ2-5; a weak D match, TRBD1 (5 bases). Germline CDR1 is SGHNT and CDR2 is YYREEE (reference sequence). This CDR3 spans 14 amino acids. Trimming took off 1 base at V and 5 bases at J, with 12 bases between the two ends. The CDR3, as DNA: TGTGCCAGCAGCTTGACCTCGACAGTCGAGACCCAGTACTTC. Protein product: CASSLTSTVETQYF.

This chain connects TRBV5-4 to TRBJ2-7, with D possibly being TRBD2 (6 bases). The germline CDR1 and CDR2 sequences are SGHNT and YYREEE (reference sequence). CDR3 length equals 15 residues. Trimming took 0 bases from V and 6 from J, leaving 16 bases between them. The CDR3 loop reads CASSLENRGIREQYF. The CDR3 coding sequence is TGTGCCAGCAGCTTGGAGAACCGCGGGATTCGCGAGCAGTACTTC.